The present T cell receptor (beta chain) was sequenced within a study of T cell responses to AZD1222 COVID-19 vaccine. Study as a whole: Pooled samples include second doses given at about 4 or 12 weeks. Study-wide findings and caveats: Targets within unmutated variant regions were reportedly found for nearly half of spike-specific TCRs. In a largely white British group with more females than males, clonal diversity was possibly underestimated. Two AZD1222 administrations were followed by greater Spike-specific TCR breadth and depth.

In the case of this clone: Its antigen is not known.

This CDR3 has 15 amino acids. From germline, CDR1 is MGHDK and CDR2 SYGVNS. Trimming left V 5 bases short and J 6 bases short, with 14 bases between. Using immunoSEQ multiplex PCR, the repertoire was profiled, and TCRdb retains in-frame clones only, with some absent. The sample records around 100,000 clones, around nine tenths being singletons. Source: peripheral blood, taken on day 0 of AZD1222 vaccination. The source is an adult in good health. This sequence joins TRBV25-1 and TRBJ1-6, with D uncertain. CDR3 in DNA: TGTGCCAGCAGTCAAGCCCGGACCGTTAATTCACCCCTCCACTTT. It translates to CASSQARTVNSPLHF.